This T cell receptor (beta chain) came from a study of cytomegalovirus exposure and HLA in healthy donors. The CDR3 consists of 17 residues. Germline V gene data show CDR1 as MNHNS and CDR2 as SASEGT. Trimming took 3 bases from V and 1 from J; bases not matched to a gene: 9. Concerning this clone: What it binds is not known.

Primers for the PCR totalled 60 Vbeta and 13 Jbeta. Only in-frame clones appear in the TCRdb table, and some are missing; sequencing was by immunoSEQ multiplex PCR. The sample records 110,000 to 150,000 clones, 70% to 80% being singletons. The study's findings and limits: An apparent linkage of common viral pathogens to several of the most significant clusters emerged in a later analysis.

The chain recombines TRBV6-1 with TRBJ1-5, with TRBD1 identical over 7 bases. The receptor was isolated from a woman aged 60-70 years in good health and CMV-seropositive. The sequenced sample consisted of PBMCs. The CDR3: CASSELTGQTSNQPQHF. The CDR3 DNA sequence: TGTGCCAGCAGTGAGCTAACGGGACAGACGAGCAATCAGCCCCAGCATTTT.